A single sample gave rise to the 26 T cell receptor beta chains below, sequenced in a study of graft-versus-host responses after intestinal transplantation. Measured with immunoSEQ multiplex PCR; TCRdb has only the in-frame clones, and not every one. The sample lists about 25,000 clones, approximately 85% occurring once. The sequenced sample was PBMCs, obtained 463 days after intestinal transplant. The receptor source for this set is a human patient who received an intestinal transplant, so some T cells may come from the graft donor.

Concerning this clone: Other DNA variants within this sample encode the same CDR3. The chain couples TRBV2 to TRBJ2-7; D is unresolved. Between the trimmed V and J ends, which lost 6 bases and 7 bases, there was a span of 13 bases. CDR3 size: 12 residues. The germline V gene encodes CDR1 SNHLY and CDR2 FYNNEI. This chain's CDR3 is CASRRALYEQYF. The CDR3 coding sequence is TGTGCCAGCAGACGGGCGCTGTATGAGCAGTACTTC.

The V and J genes are TRBV7-9 and TRBJ1-1; no definite D call. V lost 3 bases and J lost 1, with 6 bases in between. In germline, CDR1 is SEHNR, CDR2 FQNEAQ (reference sequence). This CDR3 is 13 amino acids long. The CDR3 is CASSFWGNTEAFF. In DNA, the CDR3 is TGTGCCAGCAGCTTCTGGGGGAACACTGAAGCTTTCTTT.

This chain links TRBV6-1 with TRBJ1-2, with a possible D match to TRBD1 (5 bases). V was trimmed by 5 bases and J by 2 bases, leaving 9 bases between them. The length of the CDR3 is 13 residues. Germline values: CDR1 MNHNS, CDR2 SASEGT. Here the CDR3 reads CASSYGGNYGYTF. DNA for the CDR3: TGTGCCAGCAGTTATGGGGGAAACTATGGCTACACCTTC.

The V gene is TRBV5-4, the J gene TRBJ1-2; D call uncertain. The CDR3 has 13 residues. Trimming left V 0 bases short and J 2 bases short, with 5 bases between. Germline CDR1 SGHNT, CDR2 YYREEE (reference sequence). The CDR3 loop reads CASSLDMNYGYTF. DNA for the CDR3: TGTGCCAGCAGCTTGGACATGAACTATGGCTACACCTTC.

The rearrangement links TRBV5-6 to TRBJ1-5, with 9 bases fitting TRBD1. This CDR3 contains 14 residues. The germline V gene has CDR1 SGHDT and CDR2 YYEEEE. V lost 3 bases, J lost 5 bases, and 3 bases stayed unmatched. CDR3 protein: CASSWDREDQPQHF. The DNA of the CDR3 is TGTGCCAGCAGCTGGGACAGGGAGGATCAGCCCCAGCATTTT.

V is TRBV6-1 and J is TRBJ2-5; D might be TRBD1 (5 bases). The germline V and J ends were trimmed by 2 bases and 5 bases, with 18 bases remaining between them. This CDR3 is built from 16 residues. Germline lookup yields CDR1 MNHNS and CDR2 SASEGT. The CDR3 sequence: CASSESRAPKGETQYF. DNA for the CDR3: TGTGCCAGCAGTGAAAGCCGGGCCCCCAAGGGGGAGACCCAGTACTTC.

The rearrangement joins TRBV6-5 to TRBJ2-7; D not certain. The V end was cut by 6 bases, the J end by 2 bases, with 11 bases between. CDR1 and CDR2 (germline): MNHEY, SVGAGI. CDR3 length: 13 residues. The CDR3: CASRRDGPYEQYF. As DNA, the CDR3 is TGTGCCAGCAGACGCGACGGCCCCTACGAGCAGTACTTC.

The rearrangement joins TRBV5-1 to TRBJ2-7, with D possibly matching TRBD1 (6 bases). The V gene lost 3 bases and the J gene lost 2 bases, with 24 bases spanning the gap. The CDR3 sequence is 18 residues long. CDR1 is SGHRS, CDR2 YFSETQ, per germline. Here the CDR3 DNA reads TGCGCCAGCAGCTCAAAAAGGTTAACCGGGACAAATCCCTACGAGCAGTACTTC. As protein: CASSSKRLTGTNPYEQYF.

V usage is TRBV7-6 and J usage is TRBJ2-7; 7 bases are a match to TRBD1. The length of the CDR3 is 13 residues. Unmatched junction bases numbered 8, after V lost 5 bases and J lost 7 bases. The V gene's germline CDR1 is SGHVS and CDR2 FNYEAQ. The CDR3 nucleotides are TGTGCCAGCAGCGCAACAGGGGACGGGGAGCAGTACTTC. Residues: CASSATGDGEQYF.

This clone was detected only once. The chain has TRBV10-3 and TRBJ1-5, with D uncertain. Trimming took 10 bases from V and 1 from J, leaving 11 bases between them. This CDR3 region has 13 residues. Germline V lookup: CDR1 ENHRY, CDR2 SYGVKD. CDR3 region: CATGPVSNQPQHF. The CDR3 coding sequence is TGTGCCACCGGGCCAGTGAGCAATCAGCCCCAGCATTTT.

The chain links TRBV13 to TRBJ2-1; D is perhaps TRBD2 (5 bases). The V end was cut by 6 bases, the J end by 9 bases, with 15 bases between. The CDR3 extends over 13 amino acids. The germline CDR1 and CDR2 sequences are PRHDT and FYEKMQ (reference sequence). In DNA, the CDR3 is TGTGCCAGCAGTTACCCTAGCAATGGTGAGCAGTTCTTC. It specifies CASSYPSNGEQFF.

The CDR3 is CASTRQGRYGYTF. The CDR3 region has the DNA TGTGCCAGCACTAGACAGGGAAGGTATGGCTACACCTTC. The chain joins TRBV6-5 to TRBJ1-2; 7 positions agree with TRBD1. Germline CDR1 MNHEY, CDR2 SVGAGI. The CDR3 loop spans 13 amino acids. The V gene end was trimmed by 7 bases and the J gene end by 5 bases; junction bases not matched to a gene: 7.

The chain combines TRBV19 with TRBJ2-1, with D perhaps TRBD2 (6 bases). Germline-derived CDR1 and CDR2 are LNHDA and SQIVND (reference sequence). This CDR3 has 15 residues. V gave up 8 bases and J gave up 0 bases, with 14 bases separating them. DNA of the CDR3: TGTGCCAGTCGCGGGGTGGCCTTCTCCTACAATGAGCAGTTCTTC. This encodes CASRGVAFSYNEQFF.

DNA for the CDR3: TGTGCCAGCTCACCACCGGCGGGGAATGAAAAACTGTTTTTT. It yields the protein CASSPPAGNEKLFF. The V and J genes are TRBV18 and TRBJ1-4; D gene unclear. V lost 0 bases and J lost 5, with 7 bases in between. The germline V gene encodes CDR1 KGHSH and CDR2 LQKENI. This CDR3 comprises 14 residues.

This rearrangement joins TRBV30 to TRBJ2-7; 10 positions agree with TRBD1. Germline V CDR1 and CDR2: GTSNPN, SVGIG (reference sequence). V trimming: 5 bases; J trimming: 6 bases; junction bases outside the gene matches: 4. This CDR3 comprises 12 residues. The CDR3 region is CAWDRGQVEQYF. DNA for the CDR3: TGTGCCTGGGACAGGGGGCAAGTCGAGCAGTACTTC.

The chain uses TRBV4-2 and TRBJ2-3, with 7 bases lining up with TRBD2. CDR1 LGHNA and CDR2 YNFKEQ come from the germline V gene. The CDR3 spans 17 residues. Germline trimming cut 1 base from V and 2 bases from J; bases unmatched to any gene: 9. Here the CDR3 DNA reads TGTGCCAGCAGCCAAGCGGGAGGCCCTGAAATCACAGATACGCAGTATTTT. The encoded protein is CASSQAGGPEITDTQYF.

This chain uses TRBV7-8 with TRBJ2-7, with D possibly TRBD1 on 6 matching bases. The CDR3 covers 16 residues. The V end lost 4 bases, the J end lost 5 bases, and 21 bases lay between the germline ends. Germline values: CDR1 SGHVS, CDR2 FQNEAQ. The CDR3 sequence: CASSSNHRGRGDEQYF. CDR3 nucleotides: TGTGCCAGCAGCTCAAATCACCGGGGCAGGGGTGACGAGCAGTACTTC.

Remarks on this clone: Relative to the germline gene, one junction end is altered; a read error may explain this. The rearrangement links TRBV7-7 to TRBJ2-3, with 9 bases fitting TRBD1. CDR1 is SSHAT and CDR2 is FNYEAQ in the germline V gene (reference sequence). The CDR3 runs to 16 residues. CDR3 coding DNA: TGTGCTAGCAGCTTAGGGACGGGACAGGGAGGAGATACGCAGTATTTT. This encodes CASSLGTGQGGDTQYF.

V is TRBV2 and J is TRBJ1-2, with a tentative D call TRBD1 (5 bases). Trimming pared 1 base from V and 3 bases from J, leaving 18 bases between. There are 17 residues in the CDR3. The germline gives CDR1 SNHLY, CDR2 FYNNEI. Here the CDR3 DNA reads TGTGCCAGCAGTGAAGGGTCACCTATTCTGGGGGACTATGGCTACACCTTC. It translates to CASSEGSPILGDYGYTF.

The chain is built from TRBV5-1 and TRBJ1-3; no clear D. Germline assignment: CDR1 SGHRS and CDR2 YFSETQ. V shed 0 bases and J shed 0 bases, with 13 bases lying between them. This CDR3 contains 17 residues. Here the CDR3 reads CASSLDGFTNSGNTIYF. For the CDR3, the DNA is TGCGCCAGCAGCTTGGACGGATTCACGAACTCTGGAAACACCATATATTTT.

CDR3 residues: CASSENPSSYEQYF. The CDR3 DNA reads TGTGCCAGCAGTGAAAACCCGAGCTCCTACGAGCAGTACTTC. The gene calls are TRBV2 and TRBJ2-7, with D unclear. Germline V CDR1 and CDR2: SNHLY, FYNNEI. V was pared by 2 bases and J by 0 bases, with 8 bases between. The CDR3 has 14 amino acids. The full variable domain, in which reference TRBV2 and TRBJ2-7 provide the parts outside the CDR3, is EPEVTQTPSHQVTQMGQEVILRCVPISNHLYFYWYRQILGQKVEFLVSFYNNEISEKSEIFDDQFSVERPDGSNFTLKIRSTKLEDSAMYFCASSENPSSYEQYFGPGTRLTVT.

The chain links TRBV30 to TRBJ1-1; 7 bases are a match to TRBD1. The junction had 4 bases not matched to a gene; V was cut back by 1 base and J by 8 bases. This CDR3 is built from 12 residues. CDR1 and CDR2 (germline): GTSNPN, SVGIG (reference sequence). CDR3 sequence (DNA): TGTGCCTGGAGTGCGACAGGGTCCGAAGCTTTCTTT. Protein sequence: CAWSATGSEAFF.

This chain uses TRBV5-1 with TRBJ1-1; D is possibly TRBD1 (6 bases). This CDR3 has 16 amino acids. Germline CDR1 reads SGHRS; CDR2 reads YFSETQ. V lost 4 bases and J lost 4, with 20 bases in between. The chain's CDR3 is CASSIGTRGDITEAFF. The CDR3 nucleotides are TGCGCCAGCAGCATCGGTACCCGGGGGGACATCACTGAAGCTTTCTTT.

V usage is TRBV28 and J usage is TRBJ2-3; 7 bases fit TRBD1. The V segment lost 6 bases and the J segment 0 bases; nucleotides outside the gene matches: 3. The CDR3 has 14 residues. CDR1 and CDR2 (germline): MDHEN, SYDVKM. The CDR3 loop is CASRGGLSTDTQYF. CDR3 nucleotide sequence: TGTGCCAGCAGAGGGGGCCTTAGCACAGATACGCAGTATTTT.

The V and J genes are TRBV13 and TRBJ2-1; 8 nucleotides match TRBD2. After removal of 4 bases from V and 8 bases from J, the junction contained 16 bases not matched to a gene. The CDR3 is made up of 17 amino acids. Germline V gene lookup returns CDR1 PRHDT and CDR2 FYEKMQ (reference sequence). DNA of the CDR3: TGTGCCAGCAGCTCCTTGATTCTCCGGGAGGGCCAGGATGAGCAGTTCTTC. Residues: CASSSLILREGQDEQFF.

This rearrangement joins TRBV6-5 to TRBJ2-7; 8 bases fit TRBD2. Germline CDR1 is MNHEY and CDR2 is SVGAGI. After removal of 5 bases from V and 3 bases from J, the junction contained 3 bases not matched to a gene. This CDR3 comprises 13 residues. CDR3 in DNA: TGTGCCAGCAGTCGGACTAGCTACTACGAGCAGTACTTC. It encodes CASSRTSYYEQYF.